The 14 T cell receptor beta chains below all came from one sample that was sequenced in a study of OX40 agonist ivuxolimab in advanced cancers. Using immunoSEQ multiplex PCR, the repertoire was profiled, and TCRdb retains in-frame clones only, with some absent. Counted here are 70,000 to 75,000 clones, about 86% occurring once; the ten biggest clones make up about 1.1%. Sequenced here: CD4+ or CD8+ T cells sorted from blood, sampled in a trial of the OX40 agonist ivuxolimab. Receptor source: an adult with an advanced solid tumor such as melanoma, head and neck, liver or kidney cancer.

The V call is TRBV7-7, the J call TRBJ2-1, with 12 bases matching TRBD2. CDR3 length: 16 residues. The germline V gene has CDR1 SSHAT and CDR2 FNYEAQ (reference sequence). The V gene end was trimmed by 6 bases and the J gene end by 8 bases; junction bases not matched to a gene: 11. DNA for the CDR3: TGTGCCAGCAGTCCTCTAGCGGGAGGGCCGGGGGATGAGCAGTTCTTC. This codes for CASSPLAGGPGDEQFF. Variable domain in full (rest from reference TRBV7-7 and TRBJ2-1): GAGVSQSPRYKVTKRGQDVTLRCDPISSHATLYWYQQALGQGPEFLTYFNYEAQPDKSGLPSDRFSAERPEGSISTLTIQRTEQRDSAMYRCASSPLAGGPGDEQFFGPGTRLTVL.

This chain links TRBV18 with TRBJ2-2, with D possibly matching TRBD1 (5 bases). Per the germline V gene, CDR1 is KGHSH and CDR2 is LQKENI. The CDR3 is 16 amino acids. The V end was cut by 0 bases, the J end by 2 bases, with 10 bases between. DNA of the CDR3: TGTGCCAGCTCACCACCGACAGCTTCCAACACCGGGGAGCTGTTTTTT. Its protein is CASSPPTASNTGELFF.

V is TRBV28 and J is TRBJ1-1; D call uncertain. Germline CDR1 is MDHEN and CDR2 is SYDVKM. The V and J ends lost 2 bases and 1 base respectively, with 11 bases between them. The CDR3 extends over 15 amino acids. The CDR3 nucleotides are TGTGCCAGCAGTTTACGGGGAAGAGAGAACACTGAAGCTTTCTTT. Translating gives CASSLRGRENTEAFF. The full variable domain, with the rest looked up from reference TRBV28 and TRBJ1-1, is DVKVTQSSRYLVKRTGEKVFLECVQDMDHENMFWYRQDPGLGLRLIYFSYDVKMKEKGDIPEGYSVSREKKERFSLILESASTNQTSMYLCASSLRGRENTEAFFGQGTRLTVV.

CDR3: CASSKRRERGETQYF. CDR3 nucleotides: TGTGCCAGCAGTAAGAGGCGGGAGAGGGGAGAGACCCAGTACTTC. J is TRBJ2-5 and V is TRBV27; TRBD2 agrees at 7 bases. The ends lost 5 bases at V and 4 bases at J; junction bases unmatched: 10. Germline CDR1 reads MNHEY; CDR2 reads SMNVEV (reference sequence). The CDR3 contains 15 residues.

This sequence joins TRBV28 and TRBJ2-7, with D uncertain. This CDR3 is built from 12 residues. Trimming pared 5 bases from V and 1 base from J, leaving 6 bases between. Germline lookup yields CDR1 MDHEN and CDR2 SYDVKM. This CDR3 is CASSVGSYEQYF. The DNA of the CDR3 is TGTGCCAGCAGTGTGGGGTCCTACGAGCAGTACTTC.

This sequence joins TRBV10-3 and TRBJ1-2; D remains unclear. The CDR3 is 15 residues long. Looked up from germline, CDR1 is ENHRY and CDR2 is SYGVKD. Trimming took off 2 bases at V and 6 bases at J, with 16 bases between the two ends. The CDR3 protein is CAISEPDLGFHGYTF. CDR3 bases: TGTGCCATCAGTGAGCCAGACTTGGGCTTCCATGGCTACACCTTC.

J is TRBJ2-2 and V is TRBV9, with 8 bases identical to TRBD2. V shed 0 bases and J 7 bases; nucleotides not matched to a gene: 8. The length of the CDR3 is 16 residues. Germline values: CDR1 SGDLS, CDR2 YYNGEE. CDR3 region: CASSVDGRAAGGELFF. CDR3 in DNA: TGTGCCAGCAGCGTAGACGGGAGGGCCGCGGGCGGGGAGCTGTTTTTT. The full variable domain, its missing parts supplied by reference TRBV9 and TRBJ2-2, is DSGVTQTPKHLITATGQRVTLRCSPRSGDLSVYWYQQSLDQGLQFLIQYYNGEERAKGNILERFSAQQFPDLHSELNLSSLELGDSALYFCASSVDGRAAGGELFFGEGSRLTVL.

This chain joins TRBV6-1 and TRBJ1-2; TRBD1 matches 12 bases. From germline, CDR1 is MNHNS and CDR2 SASEGT. This CDR3 contains 14 residues. The V gene end was trimmed by 4 bases and the J gene end by 7 bases; junction bases not matched to a gene: 4. Here the CDR3 DNA reads TGTGCCAGCAGTGCCGGGACAGGGGGCTTTGGCTACACCTTC. It translates to CASSAGTGGFGYTF.

A single count supports this clone. The genes are TRBV7-2 and TRBJ1-1; possible D gene TRBD1, 6 bases. The V gene's germline CDR1 is SGHTA and CDR2 FQGNSA. CDR3 length: 14 residues. Trimming removed 7 bases from V and 1 base from J, with 13 bases in between. The CDR3, as DNA: TGTGCCAGCACCCTGGGGGGACAGAACACTGAAGCTTTCTTT. This codes for CASTLGGQNTEAFF.

V gene TRBV30 combines with J gene TRBJ2-1; a possible D gene is TRBD2 (5 bases). With 2 bases removed from V and 3 bases from J, the gap between germline ends came to 11 bases. Germline-derived CDR1 and CDR2 are GTSNPN and SVGIG (reference sequence). CDR3 length: 14 amino acids. In DNA, the CDR3 is TGTGCCTGGAGTTCTTGGGGAGACTACAATGAGCAGTTCTTC. This sequence encodes CAWSSWGDYNEQFF.

The gene calls are TRBV9 and TRBJ2-3; no firm D call. The germline V gene has CDR1 SGDLS and CDR2 YYNGEE. V dropped 1 base and J dropped 2 bases, with 8 bases sitting between them. The CDR3 has 14 residues. Here the CDR3 reads CASSVRHFTDTQYF. Here the CDR3 DNA reads TGTGCCAGCAGCGTAAGGCACTTCACAGATACGCAGTATTTT. Full variable domain (remainder filled in from reference TRBV9 and TRBJ2-3): DSGVTQTPKHLITATGQRVTLRCSPRSGDLSVYWYQQSLDQGLQFLIQYYNGEERAKGNILERFSAQQFPDLHSELNLSSLELGDSALYFCASSVRHFTDTQYFGPGTRLTVL.

This chain connects TRBV19 to TRBJ1-1, with D possibly being TRBD1 (5 bases). The germline V and J ends were trimmed by 5 bases and 5 bases, with 15 bases remaining between them. Looked up from germline, CDR1 is LNHDA and CDR2 is SQIVND (reference sequence). The length of the CDR3 is 14 residues. The CDR3, as DNA: TGTGCCAGTAGTCTCGACGACTGGGGGACTGAAGCTTTCTTT. It translates to CASSLDDWGTEAFF.

The rearrangement links TRBV6-1 to TRBJ2-3; maybe TRBD2 (6 bases). Trimming removed 1 base at V and 1 base at J, with 6 bases between. Germline V lookup: CDR1 MNHNS, CDR2 SASEGT. CDR3 length: 14 amino acids. This CDR3 is CASSEGGGTDTQYF. The CDR3 DNA follows: TGTGCCAGCAGTGAAGGGGGGGGCACAGATACGCAGTATTTT.

V is TRBV27 and J is TRBJ2-1; D perhaps matches TRBD1 (6 bases). The V gene's germline CDR1 is MNHEY and CDR2 SMNVEV (reference sequence). CDR3 length: 14 residues. Trimming took 6 bases from V and 1 from J, leaving 10 bases between them. CDR3 residues: CASRPGQSYNEQFF. CDR3 in DNA: TGTGCCAGCAGGCCAGGACAGTCCTACAATGAGCAGTTCTTC.